These 10 T cell receptor beta chains share one sample of origin, sequenced in a study of shared clonotypes between healthy human individuals. The protocol was immunoSEQ multiplex PCR, while the TCRdb copy is restricted to in-frame clones and leaves out a portion. The sample consists of some 1 million clones, about 80% of them appearing once. The sample was memory CD4+ T cells sorted from blood. The sample's subset: CD45RA-negative fraction. All receptors derive from a man between 18 and 29 years old in good health.

The sample holds one count of this clone. The rearrangement links TRBV7-2 to TRBJ2-1; 12 bases align to TRBD2. After removal of 10 bases from V and 9 bases from J, the junction contained 13 bases not matched to a gene. Looked up from germline, CDR1 is SGHTA and CDR2 is FQGNSA. The CDR3 has 15 residues. CDR3 nucleotides: TGTGCCACCCGCCCGCGACTAGCGGGAGATGGTGAGCAGTTCTTC. Encoded protein: CATRPRLAGDGEQFF.

The chain joins TRBV27 to TRBJ2-6, with D perhaps being TRBD1 or TRBD2 (5 bases each). Trimming stripped 0 bases from V and 0 bases from J, with 9 bases between. The CDR3 totals 17 residues. Germline loops: CDR1 MNHEY, CDR2 SMNVEV (reference sequence). As DNA, the CDR3 is TGTGCCAGCAGTTTATCGGGGCGGGTCTCTGGGGCCAACGTCCTGACTTTC. Its translation: CASSLSGRVSGANVLTF. The whole variable domain, remainder taken from reference TRBV27 and TRBJ2-6, is EAQVTQNPRYLITVTGKKLTVTCSQNMNHEYMSWYRQDPGLGLRQIYYSMNVEVTDKGDVPEGYKVSRKEKRNFPLILESPSPNQTSLYFCASSLSGRVSGANVLTFGAGSRLTVL.

This CDR3 is CASRGTDSPLHF. The CDR3 DNA is TGTGCCAGCAGAGGGACCGATTCACCCCTCCACTTT. The gene calls are TRBV2 and TRBJ1-6; D might be TRBD1 (5 bases). Germline assignment: CDR1 SNHLY and CDR2 FYNNEI. V lost 6 bases to trimming and J lost 8 bases, with 8 bases between them. This CDR3 is built from 12 residues.

The chain links TRBV15 to TRBJ1-3; D gene unclear. Germline V gene data show CDR1 as LNHNV and CDR2 as YYDKDF (reference sequence). Trimming removed 4 bases from V and 4 bases from J, with 11 bases in between. The CDR3 length is 14 residues. CDR3 nucleotides: TGTGCCACCAGCATCGGGTATCAGGGAAACACCATATATTTT. Encoded protein: CATSIGYQGNTIYF. The complete variable domain, with remaining parts taken from reference TRBV15 and TRBJ1-3, reads DAMVIQNPRYQVTQFGKPVTLSCSQTLNHNVMYWYQQKSSQAPKLLFHYYDKDFNNEADTPDNFQSRRPNTSFCFLDIRSPGLGDTAMYLCATSIGYQGNTIYFGEGSWLTVV.

V usage is TRBV5-8 and J usage is TRBJ1-5; 8 nucleotides line up with TRBD1. The CDR3 sequence is 15 residues long. Trimming cost V 4 bases and J 7 bases; bases outside gene matches: 10. In germline, CDR1 is SGHTS, CDR2 YDEGEE. The CDR3 reads CASSPDRVYQQPQHF. DNA of the CDR3: TGTGCCAGCAGCCCGGACAGGGTCTACCAGCAGCCCCAGCATTTT.

V is TRBV30 and J is TRBJ1-1, with D unclear. CDR1 is GTSNPN and CDR2 is SVGIG in the germline V gene (reference sequence). Trimming removed 4 bases from V and 6 bases from J, with 15 bases in between. The CDR3 has 13 residues. In DNA, the CDR3 is TGTGCCTGGAAAAGGGAACGTAACGCTGAAGCTTTCTTT. It is translated as CAWKRERNAEAFF.

The rearrangement links TRBV6-1 to TRBJ2-7, with D hard to call. The V gene lost 7 bases and the J gene lost 0 bases, with 10 bases spanning the gap. There are 13 residues in the CDR3. CDR1 and CDR2 from the germline V gene are MNHNS and SASEGT. The DNA for the CDR3 is TGTGCCAGCATACTTCCGGGCTCCTACGAGCAGTACTTC. Encoded protein: CASILPGSYEQYF.

This chain uses TRBV5-1 with TRBJ2-7; D gene unclear. V lost 0 bases to trimming and J lost 2 bases, with 12 bases between them. The CDR3 sequence is 15 residues long. Looked up from germline, CDR1 is SGHRS and CDR2 is YFSETQ. The CDR3 here is CASSLAPNMAYEQYF. CDR3 sequence (DNA): TGCGCCAGCAGCTTGGCCCCTAATATGGCCTACGAGCAGTACTTC.

About this clone itself: This may be a read error: a much more frequent sequence differs by one nucleotide. This chain links TRBV5-6 with TRBJ1-3; D unresolved. Trimming left V 5 bases short and J 4 bases short, with 4 bases between. The germline V gene encodes CDR1 SGHDT and CDR2 YYEEEE. The CDR3 totals 11 residues. As DNA, the CDR3 is TGTGCCAGCAGTTACGGAAACACCATATATTTT. Amino acid sequence: CASSYGNTIYF.

The gene calls are TRBV5-1 and TRBJ2-7, with TRBD1 matching 7 bases. V lost 4 bases to trimming and J lost 4 bases; unmatched junction nucleotides: 23. This CDR3 spans 19 amino acids. The germline CDR1 and CDR2 sequences are SGHRS and YFSETQ. The CDR3, as DNA: TGCGCCAGCAGCCCCGTAGCCGTAGACAGGGTGTTCAATTGGTACGAGCAGTACTTC. Translation: CASSPVAVDRVFNWYEQYF.